This paragraph reports one TCR beta chain. Its antigen is not known. This sample is part of a study of T cell responses to AZD1222 COVID-19 vaccine. Whole-study results and caveats: Donors were mostly white British, more females; clonal diversity possibly underestimated. No repertoire was sampled before or during the peak T cell response, only after it.

Clones were read by immunoSEQ multiplex PCR, and TCRdb kept only the in-frame ones, dropping some. The data hold roughly 100,000 clones, with about 87% observed a single time. V was pared by 1 base and J by 4 bases, with 16 bases between. The CDR3 extends over 16 amino acids. Per the germline V gene, CDR1 is MGHRA and CDR2 is YSYEKL. The chain couples TRBV4-1 to TRBJ2-5; D is possibly TRBD2 (6 bases). The sample in question was peripheral blood, obtained on day 0 of AZD1222 vaccination. The source of this sequence is an adult in good health. In DNA, the CDR3 is TGCGCCAGCAGCCAAGCCGGTCTAGCGAGGTTAGAGACCCAGTACTTC. Its protein product is CASSQAGLARLETQYF.